In this sample, the clone carrying this T cell receptor beta chain turned up a few times. This CDR3 contains 13 residues. Germline V lookup: CDR1 SEHNR, CDR2 FQNEAQ (reference sequence). With 4 bases removed from V and 6 bases from J, the gap between germline ends came to 13 bases. TCRdb re-called the 5' RACE reads through MiXCR, storing one row per CDR3 protein. Altogether around 44,000 distinct CDR3 sequences are present, roughly 31% being singletons, with the ten largest covering about 4%. The sequencing input was tumor-infiltrating memory CD4+ T cells sorted from the breast tumor. As to subset: memory CD4+ T cells, CD4+CD45RO+CD25-. This TCR was recovered from a female donor with breast cancer. V usage is TRBV7-9 and J usage is TRBJ2-7; D gene ambiguous. The CDR3 region has the DNA TGTGCCAGCAGCTCCATCATTTTCCGCGAGCAGTACTTC. This gives the protein CASSSIIFREQYF.